This is a list of T cell receptor beta chains from one sample in a study of T cells after posttransplantation cyclophosphamide. Assay: immunoSEQ multiplex PCR; the TCRdb copy retains only in-frame clones and omits some. The table lists roughly 49,000 clones, roughly 84% of them singletons, with about 2.6% in the top ten. The sample consisted of PBMCs. Source of these receptors: a man aged 25-40 years with a blood cancer, CMV-positive, and with a related stem cell donor. The CDR3 runs from the conserved cysteine through the conserved F or W. D genes are given only for firm matches. Some rows have no size entry. The others give once, few or many, or a class for an expanded clone.

TRBJ2-5	TRBV7-3	.	TRBD1	TGTGCCAGCAGCTCCCAAGGGACAGCTGAGACCCAGTACTTC	CASSSQGTAETQYF
TRBJ2-1	TRBV6-1	few	TRBD1	TGTGCCAGCAGAGGGACAGGGAATCCAAATGAGCAGTTCTTC	CASRGTGNPNEQFF
TRBJ2-3	TRBV27	.	.	TGTGCCAGCAGCATGACGGGGGATACGCAGTATTTT	CASSMTGDTQYF
TRBJ2-7	TRBV7-9	few	.	TGTGCCAGCAGCTTAGTCGTGGGAGTTCGCTACGAGCAGTACTTC	CASSLVVGVRYEQYF
TRBJ2-7	TRBV6-5	.	TRBD2	TGTGCCAGCAGTTACTCACCTTTAGCGGGGCAGGGCGAGCAGTACTTC	CASSYSPLAGQGEQYF
TRBJ2-5	TRBV2	once	TRBD2	TGTGCCAGCAAAGGGAGCGGGACCCAAGAGACCCAGTACTTC	CASKGSGTQETQYF
TRBJ2-3	TRBV7-6	.	.	TGTGCCAGCAGCTTATTAGGGAGACGCACAGATACGCAGTATTTT	CASSLLGRRTDTQYF
TRBJ1-1	TRBV9	.	.	TGTGCCAGCAGCCCGCAGACAGCCTTGAACACTGAAGCTTTCTTT	CASSPQTALNTEAFF
TRBJ2-7	TRBV7-9	.	TRBD1	TGTGCCAGCAGCTTAAAAATTGCCGGGACAGGGTCCTACGAGCAGTACTTC	CASSLKIAGTGSYEQYF
TRBJ2-7	TRBV6-1	.	TRBD1	TGTGCCAGCCGGACAGGGGGCTACGAGCAGTACTTC	CASRTGGYEQYF
TRBJ1-1	TRBV28	.	.	TGTGCCAGCAGTTATCAGGGGAAAGCTTTCTTT	CASSYQGKAFF
TRBJ1-1	TRBV13	once	.	TGTGCCAGCAGCATAGCCGGGAAAGTGACCGAAGCTTTCTTT	CASSIAGKVTEAFF
TRBJ1-1	TRBV6-5	.	.	TGTGCCAGCAGTTACTCAGGGAGTGTGGAAGCTTTCTTT	CASSYSGSVEAFF
TRBJ2-2	TRBV7-6	.	.	TGTGCCAGCAGCGCCGGACTGTACACCGGGGAGCTGTTTTTT	CASSAGLYTGELFF
TRBJ2-7	TRBV4-1	.	TRBD1	TGCGCCAGCAGCCTAGGACAGGGATCCTACGAGCAGTACTTC	CASSLGQGSYEQYF
TRBJ1-4	TRBV5-1	.	TRBD1	TGCGCCAGCAGCTTGACAGGGGCAACTAATGAAAAACTGTTTTTT	CASSLTGATNEKLFF
TRBJ1-2	TRBV5-4	.	TRBD1	TGTGCCAGCAGCTTGGACCCGGGACAGGTGCATAGGGGCTACACCTTC	CASSLDPGQVHRGYTF
TRBJ2-3	TRBV10-3	few	.	TGTGCCATCACCAACACAGGGGATACGCAGTATTTT	CAITNTGDTQYF
TRBJ2-7	TRBV7-2	.	.	TGTGCCAGCAGCTTACCAGAGGAAGACGAGCAGTACTTC	CASSLPEEDEQYF
TRBJ2-7	TRBV7-2	.	TRBD1	TGTGCCAGCGCCATACGACAGGGGGCGGACGAGCAGTACTTC	CASAIRQGADEQYF
TRBJ2-5	TRBV4-1	.	.	TGCGCCAGCACCCGAGTACCCCGGCGGGGACAAGAGACCCAGTACTTC	CASTRVPRRGQETQYF
TRBJ2-1	TRBV5-1	.	TRBD2	TGCGCCAGCAGCTTAACTAGCGGGGGTAGCGGGGAGCAGTTCTTC	CASSLTSGGSGEQFF
TRBJ2-1	TRBV30	once	TRBD2	TGTGCCTGGAGTGGCAGCGGGAGGTCCGGCGATGAGCAGTTCTTC	CAWSGSGRSGDEQFF
TRBJ2-7	TRBV7-9	once	.	TGTGCCAGCAGCTCAGACAGTGCTCCGTACGAGCAGTACTTC	CASSSDSAPYEQYF
TRBJ2-7	TRBV11-3	.	TRBD1	TGTGCCAGCAGCCCGGGGACAGGGCTCTGGGCGCAGTACTTC	CASSPGTGLWAQYF
TRBJ2-5	TRBV19	.	TRBD2	TGTGCCAGTAGTACCTTGACTAGCGGGAGCTGGGGGGGAGAGACCCAGTACTTC	CASSTLTSGSWGGETQYF
TRBJ2-6	TRBV27	.	.	TGTGCCAGCAGTTTATCGAGGGTGTCTGGGGCCAACGTCCTGACTTTC	CASSLSRVSGANVLTF
TRBJ2-7	TRBV28	once	.	TGTGCCAGCAGCCTGGACAGCTACGAGCAGTACTTC	CASSLDSYEQYF
TRBJ1-2	TRBV28	.	TRBD1	TGTGCCAGCAGTCGGCCCGGACAGGTGAACTTCTATGGCTACACCTTC	CASSRPGQVNFYGYTF
TRBJ2-3	TRBV29-1	.	.	TGCAGCGTTGAAGTCCCAGGGAGGGATACGCAGTATTTT	CSVEVPGRDTQYF
TRBJ2-1	TRBV27	.	TRBD2	TGTGCCAGCAGTACCAAGACTAGCGGGAGGCGGGAGGGTGAGCAGTTCTTC	CASSTKTSGRREGEQFF
TRBJ1-4	TRBV5-6	few	TRBD1	TGTGCCAGCAGCTTGTGGGGGACAGACAGGGGATGGGGTGAAAAACTGTTTTTT	CASSLWGTDRGWGEKLFF
TRBJ2-7	TRBV19	.	TRBD1	TGTGCCAGTAGTATAGAGGGGACAGGTACCTACGAGCAGTACTTC	CASSIEGTGTYEQYF
TRBJ2-1	TRBV5-6	.	TRBD1	TGTGCCAGCAGCGCGACAGGGGGCGGGATCACGGAGCAGTTCTTC	CASSATGGGITEQFF
TRBJ2-7	TRBV5-1	once	.	TGCGCCAGCAGCCCGGCTGGACGGAGGAGCTCCTACGAGCAGTACTTC	CASSPAGRRSSYEQYF
TRBJ2-7	TRBV2	once	TRBD1	TGTGCCAGCAGCACCCAGGGGGCAGGCTACGAGCAGTACTTC	CASSTQGAGYEQYF
TRBJ2-1	TRBV27	.	TRBD2	TGTGCCAGCAGTTTATCGAATCCACTAGCGGTAAGGCAGTTCTTC	CASSLSNPLAVRQFF
TRBJ1-1	TRBV5-4	.	.	TGTGCCAGCAGCTTGGATCCCTATGTGAACACTGAAGCTTTCTTT	CASSLDPYVNTEAFF
TRBJ2-1	TRBV27	.	.	TGTGCCAGCAGTGTTACTACTTCGAGCTCCTACAATGAGCAGTTCTTC	CASSVTTSSSYNEQFF
TRBJ1-5	TRBV28	.	.	TGTGCCAGCAGTTTAGACTGGGGCCCCCAGCCCCAGCATTTT	CASSLDWGPQPQHF
TRBJ2-7	TRBV7-2	.	.	TGTGCCAGCAGCCGCGCCGGGACTTACCCTTCCTACGAGCAGTACTTC	CASSRAGTYPSYEQYF
TRBJ1-2	TRBV9	.	.	TGTGCCAGCAGCGTAGACCCGCAGGAAGAGCATGGCTACACCTTC	CASSVDPQEEHGYTF
TRBJ1-2	TRBV18	.	TRBD1	TGTGCCAGCTCACCTACAGGGGGCTTTGGCTACACCTTC	CASSPTGGFGYTF
TRBJ2-2	TRBV5-1	.	TRBD1	TGCGCCAGCAGCTTGGTGCAGGGGGACACCGGGGAGCTGTTTTTT	CASSLVQGDTGELFF
TRBJ1-5	TRBV30	once	.	TGTGCCTGGAGCGCCGGAGGACCCAATCAGCCCCAGCATTTT	CAWSAGGPNQPQHF
TRBJ1-5	TRBV9	.	TRBD1	TGTGCCAGCAGCTCCGGGACAGGGGGCAATCAGCCCCAGCATTTT	CASSSGTGGNQPQHF
TRBJ1-1	TRBV7-9	.	TRBD1	TGTGCCAGCAGCTTAGCTGGACAGGGGGTCACTGAAGCTTTCTTT	CASSLAGQGVTEAFF
TRBJ2-6	TRBV29-1	.	TRBD1	TGCAGCGTGGGGGAACAGGGGGCGGTCGGGGCCAACGTCCTGACTTTC	CSVGEQGAVGANVLTF